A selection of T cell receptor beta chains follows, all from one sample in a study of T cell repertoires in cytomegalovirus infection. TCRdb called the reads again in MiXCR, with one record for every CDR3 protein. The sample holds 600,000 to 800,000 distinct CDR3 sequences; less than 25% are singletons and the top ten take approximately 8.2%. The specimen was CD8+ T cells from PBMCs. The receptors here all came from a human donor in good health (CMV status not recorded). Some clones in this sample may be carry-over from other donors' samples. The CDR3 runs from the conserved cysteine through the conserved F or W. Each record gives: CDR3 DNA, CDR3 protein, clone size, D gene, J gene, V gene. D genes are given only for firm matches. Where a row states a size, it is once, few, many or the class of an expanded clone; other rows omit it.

DNA: TGTGCCAGTAGTTTTGGGACAGGGGGTGCAATGATCGACGAGCAGTACTTC
CDR3: CASSFGTGGAMIDEQYF
size: -
D: TRBD1
J: TRBJ2-7
V: TRBV19

DNA: TGCAGCGTTGAAGATCGATTGAGCGGACCTTACGAGCAGTACTTC
CDR3: CSVEDRLSGPYEQYF
size: -
D: -
J: TRBJ2-7
V: TRBV29-1

DNA: TGTGCCAGCAATCGTAACAGGGGGCTTCTCAATGAGCAGTTCTTC
CDR3: CASNRNRGLLNEQFF
size: -
D: TRBD1
J: TRBJ2-1
V: TRBV7-9

DNA: TGCAGTGCTAGAGATGGACCTGGGACTAGGGAGCAGTACTTC
CDR3: CSARDGPGTREQYF
size: -
D: TRBD2
J: TRBJ2-7
V: TRBV20-1

DNA: TGTGCCAGCAGTTACAGGGGGGACAATCAGCCCCAGCATTTT
CDR3: CASSYRGDNQPQHF
size: few
D: -
J: TRBJ1-5
V: TRBV6-5

DNA: TGCGCCAGCAGTGCGGTCGGGGATGGCTACACCTTC
CDR3: CASSAVGDGYTF
size: few
D: -
J: TRBJ1-2
V: TRBV10-2

DNA: TGTGCCAGCAGCGTCCGGGACACTGAAGCTTTCTTT
CDR3: CASSVRDTEAFF
size: -
D: -
J: TRBJ1-1
V: TRBV9

DNA: TGTGCCAGCACCCCTGGGGGGGGGGACACTGAAGCTTTCTTT
CDR3: CASTPGGGDTEAFF
size: -
D: -
J: TRBJ1-1
V: TRBV9

DNA: TGTGCCAGCAGCCGCGGACAGGGATATGAAGCTTTCTTT
CDR3: CASSRGQGYEAFF
size: many
D: TRBD1
J: TRBJ1-1
V: TRBV28

DNA: TGTGCCAGCAGCCCACAAGGGACAGTCTACGAGCAGTACTTC
CDR3: CASSPQGTVYEQYF
size: many
D: TRBD1
J: TRBJ2-7
V: TRBV7-9

DNA: TGCAGCGTTGAAGAACGGGACAGGGTTCCAGATACGCAGTATTTT
CDR3: CSVEERDRVPDTQYF
size: -
D: TRBD1
J: TRBJ2-3
V: TRBV29-1

DNA: TGTGCCAGCAACGGCGGAGTTAATGAAGCTTTCTTT
CDR3: CASNGGVNEAFF
size: -
D: -
J: TRBJ1-1
V: TRBV2

DNA: TGCAGCGTTTCGAAAGGGGCTCGGAACAATGAGCAGTTCTTC
CDR3: CSVSKGARNNEQFF
size: -
D: -
J: TRBJ2-1
V: TRBV29-1

DNA: TGTGCCAGCAGTCCGGGACTAGCTTCCGAGCAGTTCTTC
CDR3: CASSPGLASEQFF
size: few
D: TRBD2
J: TRBJ2-1
V: TRBV27

DNA: TGCAGCGTTGAAGAGTGGAGAAATGAGCAGTTCTTC
CDR3: CSVEEWRNEQFF
size: -
D: -
J: TRBJ2-1
V: TRBV29-1

DNA: TGTGCCAGCGGACGAACTCGCGGGTTCAATGAGCAGTTCTTC
CDR3: CASGRTRGFNEQFF
size: once
D: -
J: TRBJ2-1
V: TRBV9

DNA: TGTGCCAGCAGCCAAGAAAAGCGGAGGGGAGAGACCCAGTACTTC
CDR3: CASSQEKRRGETQYF
size: -
D: -
J: TRBJ2-5
V: TRBV4-2

DNA: TGTGCCAGCAGGCAGGACAGGAGCGGACTGGGGGCAGCTTTCTTT
CDR3: CASRQDRSGLGAAFF
size: -
D: TRBD1
J: TRBJ1-1
V: TRBV4-2

DNA: TGTGCCAGCAACGTAGACAGAACCTATGGCTACACCTTC
CDR3: CASNVDRTYGYTF
size: -
D: -
J: TRBJ1-2
V: TRBV6-6

DNA: TGTGCCAGCAGTGGGGAGTCCAATCAGCCCCAGCATTTT
CDR3: CASSGESNQPQHF
size: many
D: -
J: TRBJ1-5
V: TRBV7-9

DNA: TGTGCCAGCAGACAGACAGACAGCAATCAGCCCCAGCATTTT
CDR3: CASRQTDSNQPQHF
size: -
D: -
J: TRBJ1-5
V: TRBV28

DNA: TGTGCCAACAGCTTAACGTACAGGGCTACAGATACGCAGTATTTT
CDR3: CANSLTYRATDTQYF
size: once
D: -
J: TRBJ2-3
V: TRBV7-3

DNA: TGTGCCAGCAGCCAAGGCAGGGGGCTAATCTTC
CDR3: CASSQGRGLIF
size: -
D: TRBD1
J: TRBJ2-1
V: TRBV14

DNA: TGTGCCATCAGTGAGGGAAATGAAAAACTGTTTTTT
CDR3: CAISEGNEKLFF
size: -
D: -
J: TRBJ1-4
V: TRBV10-3

DNA: TGCAGTAAGACTAGCGGGCCCCAAGAGACCCAGTACTTC
CDR3: CSKTSGPQETQYF
size: many
D: TRBD2
J: TRBJ2-5
V: TRBV20-1

DNA: TGCAGTGCTAGCCACCGGGGGCGGTTCTACAATGAGCAGTTCTTC
CDR3: CSASHRGRFYNEQFF
size: -
D: -
J: TRBJ2-1
V: TRBV20-1

DNA: TGCAGTGCTATTACAGGGGGCAGCTCCTACAATGAGCAGTTCTTC
CDR3: CSAITGGSSYNEQFF
size: few
D: TRBD1
J: TRBJ2-1
V: TRBV20-1

DNA: TGTGCCAGCAGTGCCTTAAGGGCTAACCCCTACGAGCAGTACTTC
CDR3: CASSALRANPYEQYF
size: many
D: -
J: TRBJ2-7
V: TRBV6-6

DNA: TGTGCCAGTAGTATATGGGGGGATGGCTCCTACAATGAGCAGTTCTTC
CDR3: CASSIWGDGSYNEQFF
size: -
D: -
J: TRBJ2-1
V: TRBV19

DNA: TGTGTCAGCCGCTTTGACAACTCCTACGAGCAGTACTTC
CDR3: CVSRFDNSYEQYF
size: -
D: -
J: TRBJ2-7
V: TRBV25-1

DNA: TGTGCCAGCAGCTTTGATCTATGGAGCACCGGGGAGCTGTTTTTT
CDR3: CASSFDLWSTGELFF
size: few
D: -
J: TRBJ2-2
V: TRBV5-5

DNA: TGTGCCAGCAGCGATGGGCGATCCCAAGAGACCCAGTACTTC
CDR3: CASSDGRSQETQYF
size: -
D: -
J: TRBJ2-5
V: TRBV6-6

DNA: TGTGCCAGCAGTAATCGGGGGCGCGGAGAGACCCAGTACTTC
CDR3: CASSNRGRGETQYF
size: -
D: -
J: TRBJ2-5
V: TRBV28

DNA: TGTGCCACCAGCAGAGACCTTCCAGAGGACACCGGGGAGCTGTTTTTT
CDR3: CATSRDLPEDTGELFF
size: few
D: -
J: TRBJ2-2
V: TRBV15

DNA: TGTGCCAGCAGCTTAGCGCTTTCGGGGACCTATGGCTACACCTTC
CDR3: CASSLALSGTYGYTF
size: many
D: -
J: TRBJ1-2
V: TRBV7-9

DNA: TGCGCCAGCAGGCTGGGACAGGGGGCAGACGAGCAGTACTTC
CDR3: CASRLGQGADEQYF
size: many
D: TRBD1
J: TRBJ2-7
V: TRBV10-2

DNA: TGCGCCAGCAGCCAAGGGAATCCGAACACCGGGGAGCTGTTTTTT
CDR3: CASSQGNPNTGELFF
size: few
D: -
J: TRBJ2-2
V: TRBV4-3

DNA: TGTGCCAGCAGCCATCCTGGACAGGGATGGTACAATGAGCAGTTCTTC
CDR3: CASSHPGQGWYNEQFF
size: many
D: TRBD1
J: TRBJ2-1
V: TRBV11-2

DNA: TGTGCCAGCAGTCGCTTTGCCGGCCTATCGACAGGGTTCAATCAGTCCCAGCATTTT
CDR3: CASSRFAGLSTGFNQSQHF
size: -
D: TRBD1
J: TRBJ1-5
V: TRBV28

DNA: TGTGCCAGCAGCGTAGTTCCCGCTAGTGGCACTGAAGCTTTCTTT
CDR3: CASSVVPASGTEAFF
size: -
D: -
J: TRBJ1-1
V: TRBV9

DNA: TGCAGTGCTAGAGTTCAGGGGACCTACGAGCAGTACTTC
CDR3: CSARVQGTYEQYF
size: many
D: -
J: TRBJ2-7
V: TRBV20-1

DNA: TGTGCGAGCGGACGGTACACAGATACGCAGTATTTT
CDR3: CASGRYTDTQYF
size: -
D: -
J: TRBJ2-3
V: TRBV2

DNA: TGTGCCAGCAGCTTAAACAGGGAGGAGACCGGGGAGCTGTTTTTT
CDR3: CASSLNREETGELFF
size: many
D: -
J: TRBJ2-2
V: TRBV7-8

DNA: TGTGCCAGCAGCACGGACAGGGGTTTCTACGAGCAGTACTTC
CDR3: CASSTDRGFYEQYF
size: -
D: TRBD1
J: TRBJ2-7
V: TRBV7-9

DNA: TGTGCCAGCAGCTTTGTATGGGAAAACTCCTACAATGAGCAGTTCTTC
CDR3: CASSFVWENSYNEQFF
size: few
D: -
J: TRBJ2-1
V: TRBV7-9

DNA: TGTGCCAGCAGTTACAGAGCGGGGGGGCACCAAGAGACCCAGTACTTC
CDR3: CASSYRAGGHQETQYF
size: -
D: TRBD2
J: TRBJ2-5
V: TRBV6-2/TRBV6-3

DNA: TGTGCCAGCAGTTACTCGACAGCCTCCTACTACAATGAGCAGTTCTTC
CDR3: CASSYSTASYYNEQFF
size: many
D: -
J: TRBJ2-1
V: TRBV6-2/TRBV6-3

DNA: TGTGCCAGCAGTGTACAGGGGGTGGGAAGTGCGAACACCGGGGAGCTGTTTTTT
CDR3: CASSVQGVGSANTGELFF
size: many
D: TRBD1
J: TRBJ2-2
V: TRBV28

DNA: TGCAGTGCTGACCTACAGGGATCCTATGGCTACACCTTC
CDR3: CSADLQGSYGYTF
size: -
D: -
J: TRBJ1-2
V: TRBV20-1

DNA: TGTGCCAGTAGTCGACAGAAATCCTACGAGCAGTACTTC
CDR3: CASSRQKSYEQYF
size: few
D: -
J: TRBJ2-7
V: TRBV19

DNA: TGTGCCAGCATGCCGGGACTAGGGAGAAATGAGCAGTTCTTC
CDR3: CASMPGLGRNEQFF
size: few
D: TRBD2
J: TRBJ2-1
V: TRBV6-2/TRBV6-3

DNA: TGTGCCAGCAGTCACCTACGGCAGGACTCTAAGGTACCGTGGGTCTTC
CDR3: CASSHLRQDSKVPWVF
size: few
D: -
J: TRBJ2-1
V: TRBV25-1

DNA: TGTGCCAGCAGCTCGACAGGGGTGAGGACTGAAGCTGTCTTT
CDR3: CASSSTGVRTEAVF
size: -
D: TRBD1
J: TRBJ1-1
V: TRBV7-9